This T cell receptor beta chain was found in a study of CD4+ T cells in melanoma. The study, taken as a whole, reports: CD8+ T cell, macrophage and B cell function reportedly correlated with neoantigen-specific CD4+ T cells. Reportedly, melanoma neoantigen-specific CD4+ T cells showed varied differentiation states.

Measured with immunoSEQ multiplex PCR; TCRdb has only the in-frame clones, and not every one. This sample carries under 5,000 clones, around 57% of them seen once, and the ten largest clones take about 31%. To note about this clone: Its antigen is still unknown.

Sequencing input: cells from a culture (not recorded whether cultured in vitro). The source of this sequence is a human donor with melanoma.

This chain's CDR3 is CASSFRLYTDTQYF. The CDR3 region has the DNA TGTGCCAGCAGTTTTCGGCTATACACAGATACGCAGTATTTT. The rearrangement links TRBV28 to TRBJ2-3; no clear D gene. The CDR3 is made up of 14 amino acids. Trimming left V 3 bases short and J 2 bases short, with 9 bases between. Germline assignment: CDR1 MDHEN and CDR2 SYDVKM.